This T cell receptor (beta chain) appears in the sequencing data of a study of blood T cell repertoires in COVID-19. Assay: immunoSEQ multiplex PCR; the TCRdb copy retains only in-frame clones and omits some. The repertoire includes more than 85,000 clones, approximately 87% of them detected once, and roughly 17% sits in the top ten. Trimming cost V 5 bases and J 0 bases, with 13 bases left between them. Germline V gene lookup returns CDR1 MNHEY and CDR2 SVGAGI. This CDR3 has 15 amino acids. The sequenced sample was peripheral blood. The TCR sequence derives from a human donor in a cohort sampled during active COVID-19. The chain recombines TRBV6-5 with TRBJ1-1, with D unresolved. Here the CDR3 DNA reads TGTGCCAGCAGTCCCCTTGGGCGTATGAACACTGAAGCTTTCTTT. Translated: CASSPLGRMNTEAFF.